This T cell receptor beta chain stems from a study of shared clonotypes between healthy human individuals. Only one count was recorded for this clone. The target antigen is unknown. Memory CD4+ cells were the fraction left after CD45RA+ naive selection. From germline, CDR1 is SGHAT and CDR2 FQDESV (reference sequence). The CDR3 runs 13 residues. Trimming shortened V by 1 base and J by 1 base, and 4 bases separated the two germline ends. The table came from immunoSEQ multiplex PCR; TCRdb's copy has only in-frame clones and leaves some out. The profile shows 2 million to 2.5 million clones, under 97% of them singletons. Overall study results and limits: Since donors were few, the genetic and exposure-history diversity represented was limited.

This chain links TRBV11-1 with TRBJ1-1, with D hard to call. Sequencing input: naive CD4+ T cells sorted from blood. Subset of the sample: CD45RA+ positively selected. This TCR derives from a man younger than 30 in good health. CDR3 protein: CASSLDENTEAFF. The CDR3 DNA reads TGTGCCAGCAGCTTAGATGAGAACACTGAAGCTTTCTTT. The whole variable domain, filled in from reference TRBV11-1 and TRBJ1-1, reads EAEVAQSPRYKITEKSQAVAFWCDPISGHATLYWYRQILGQGPELLVQFQDESVVDDSQLPKDRFSAERLKGVDSTLKIQPAELGDSAMYLCASSLDENTEAFFGQGTRLTVV.